This TCR beta chain stems from a study of shared clonotypes between healthy human individuals. The method was immunoSEQ multiplex PCR; TCRdb's version includes in-frame clones alone and lacks a portion of them. The table shows 2 million to 2.5 million clones, with 85% to 95% occurring only once. Notes on this clone: In the same sample, other DNA sequences code for this CDR3.

CDR1 and CDR2 (germline): SGHRS, YFSETQ. The germline V and J ends were trimmed by 0 bases and 3 bases, with 5 bases remaining between them. This CDR3 contains 13 residues. What was sequenced was naive CD4+ T cells from PBMCs. Subset described: CD45RA+ positively selected. The V call is TRBV5-1, the J call TRBJ2-3, with unresolved D. The receptor was isolated from a man aged 18 to 29 in good health. Some clones in this sample may be carry-over from other donors' samples. The CDR3 loop is CASSLGGTDTQYF. Written as DNA, the CDR3 is TGCGCCAGCAGCTTGGGAGGAACAGATACGCAGTATTTT.